This is a list of T cell receptor beta chains from one sample in a study of blood T cell repertoires in COVID-19. Libraries were prepared by immunoSEQ multiplex PCR; TCRdb keeps only in-frame clonotypes and omits some of them. Counted here are 100,000 to 150,000 clones, 84% occurring once; the ten biggest clones make up about a sixth. The sample comprised peripheral blood. All receptors come from a woman aged 80 or over with acute or convalescent COVID-19. Both conserved end residues are part of each CDR3. A D gene is named only where the DNA matches it firmly. Clone size appears in some rows only: once, few, many, or a class for an expanded clone.

d_gene: TRBD2
v_gene: TRBV7-8
abundance: -
j_gene: TRBJ2-2
CDR3nt: TGTGCCAGCAGCTTTGTCGGGCGGGAGCGGGCCGGGGAGCTGTTTTTT
CDR3aa: CASSFVGRERAGELFF

d_gene: TRBD2
v_gene: TRBV5-1
abundance: -
j_gene: TRBJ2-1
CDR3nt: TGCGCCAGCAGGCCTAGTAGCGGGAGGAACAATGAGCAGTTCTTC
CDR3aa: CASRPSSGRNNEQFF

d_gene: TRBD1
v_gene: TRBV23-1
abundance: -
j_gene: TRBJ1-2
CDR3nt: TGCGCCAGCAGTCAATCAGGGGGCGGTTGGCCCAACTATGGCTACACCTTC
CDR3aa: CASSQSGGGWPNYGYTF

d_gene: -
v_gene: TRBV12-3/TRBV12-4
abundance: -
j_gene: TRBJ1-5
CDR3nt: TGTGCCAGCAGTTTGACCAGGGATCAGCCCCAGCATTTT
CDR3aa: CASSLTRDQPQHF

d_gene: TRBD2
v_gene: TRBV5-6
abundance: -
j_gene: TRBJ2-5
CDR3nt: TGTGCCAGCAGCTTGGGACTAGCGGGAGAGACCCAGTACTTC
CDR3aa: CASSLGLAGETQYF

d_gene: TRBD1
v_gene: TRBV19
abundance: -
j_gene: TRBJ1-1
CDR3nt: TGTGCCAGTAGTATGGGGCAGGGGGTGCGTGGGAACACTGAAGCTTTCTTT
CDR3aa: CASSMGQGVRGNTEAFF

d_gene: TRBD1
v_gene: TRBV6-2/TRBV6-3
abundance: -
j_gene: TRBJ1-5
CDR3nt: TGTGCCAGCAGCACCGGACAGGGTCGGGATCAGCCCCAGCATTTT
CDR3aa: CASSTGQGRDQPQHF

d_gene: TRBD2
v_gene: TRBV11-2
abundance: -
j_gene: TRBJ2-7
CDR3nt: TGTGCCAGCAGCCCGCGGGGACTAGCCTCCTACGAGCAGTACTTC
CDR3aa: CASSPRGLASYEQYF

d_gene: -
v_gene: TRBV12-3/TRBV12-4
abundance: -
j_gene: TRBJ1-1
CDR3nt: TGTGCCAGCAGTCGGGTTATCAGCACTGAAGCTTTCTTT
CDR3aa: CASSRVISTEAFF

d_gene: -
v_gene: TRBV7-9
abundance: -
j_gene: TRBJ1-4
CDR3nt: TGTGCCAGCAGCTTAGTGGCGGAAGAAAAACTGTTTTTT
CDR3aa: CASSLVAEEKLFF

d_gene: -
v_gene: TRBV5-1
abundance: -
j_gene: TRBJ2-1
CDR3nt: TGCGCCAGCAGCTTGGTGGCAGGGCTTTACAATGAGCAGTTCTTC
CDR3aa: CASSLVAGLYNEQFF

d_gene: -
v_gene: TRBV5-1
abundance: -
j_gene: TRBJ1-2
CDR3nt: TGCGCCAGCAGCTTCGGGGGGCAATCCGACGGCTACACCTTC
CDR3aa: CASSFGGQSDGYTF

d_gene: -
v_gene: TRBV5-6
abundance: -
j_gene: TRBJ2-2
CDR3nt: TGTGCCAGCAGCGATAGGCGGAACCCCACCGGGGAGCTGTTTTTT
CDR3aa: CASSDRRNPTGELFF

d_gene: TRBD2
v_gene: TRBV7-2
abundance: -
j_gene: TRBJ2-2
CDR3nt: TGTGCCAGCGTCCTGGGACTAGCGGGAGGCACCGGGGAGCTGTTTTTT
CDR3aa: CASVLGLAGGTGELFF

d_gene: TRBD2
v_gene: TRBV19
abundance: -
j_gene: TRBJ2-1
CDR3nt: TGTGCCAGTAGTGGGACTAGCGGGGGCAGCTCCTACAATGAGCAGTTCTTC
CDR3aa: CASSGTSGGSSYNEQFF

d_gene: TRBD1
v_gene: TRBV10-2
abundance: -
j_gene: TRBJ2-7
CDR3nt: TGCGCCACCAGCAAGGGACAGGGGGCCTACGAGCAGTACTTC
CDR3aa: CATSKGQGAYEQYF

d_gene: TRBD2
v_gene: TRBV15
abundance: -
j_gene: TRBJ2-1
CDR3nt: TGTGCCACCAGCAGAGGTCTCCGACTAGCGAGCGATGAGCAGTTCTTC
CDR3aa: CATSRGLRLASDEQFF

d_gene: TRBD1
v_gene: TRBV7-2
abundance: once
j_gene: TRBJ2-7
CDR3nt: TGTGCCAGCAGCTCAGGGGGTGCCTACGAGCAGTACTTC
CDR3aa: CASSSGGAYEQYF

d_gene: TRBD1
v_gene: TRBV29-1
abundance: -
j_gene: TRBJ2-3
CDR3nt: TGCAGCGGGGACAGCCAGAGCACAGATACGCAGTATTTT
CDR3aa: CSGDSQSTDTQYF

d_gene: -
v_gene: TRBV11-3
abundance: -
j_gene: TRBJ2-1
CDR3nt: TGTGCCAGCAGCTTAGGGAGGGCCTCCAATGAGCAGTTCTTC
CDR3aa: CASSLGRASNEQFF

d_gene: TRBD1
v_gene: TRBV7-2
abundance: -
j_gene: TRBJ2-3
CDR3nt: TGTGCCAGCAGCTATCGGACAGGGGGCACAGATACGCAGTATTTT
CDR3aa: CASSYRTGGTDTQYF

d_gene: TRBD2
v_gene: TRBV18
abundance: few
j_gene: TRBJ2-1
CDR3nt: TGTGCCAGCTCACCAGCGGGAGGGCCGAGGGAGCAGTTCTTC
CDR3aa: CASSPAGGPREQFF

d_gene: TRBD2
v_gene: TRBV7-9
abundance: -
j_gene: TRBJ2-3
CDR3nt: TGTGCCAGCAGCCCCCTCGGGAGGGGCACAGATACGCAGTATTTT
CDR3aa: CASSPLGRGTDTQYF

d_gene: -
v_gene: TRBV7-9
abundance: -
j_gene: TRBJ2-1
CDR3nt: TGTGCCAGCAGCTTAGCCCAGGGCTCCTACAATGAGCAGTTCTTC
CDR3aa: CASSLAQGSYNEQFF

d_gene: TRBD1
v_gene: TRBV19
abundance: -
j_gene: TRBJ2-1
CDR3nt: TGTGCCAGTAAGTCCCGGACAGGGGGCTCCTACAATGAGCAGTTCTTC
CDR3aa: CASKSRTGGSYNEQFF

d_gene: TRBD1
v_gene: TRBV7-2
abundance: -
j_gene: TRBJ1-6
CDR3nt: TGTGCCAGCAGCTTGCCGAGAGCCCGGGACAGGAATAATTCACCCCTCCACTTT
CDR3aa: CASSLPRARDRNNSPLHF